This T cell receptor (beta chain) was recovered during a study of blood T cell repertoires in COVID-19 (dated by TCRdb to about 2020). Broadly, across the study: Samples from collaborators originated in the United States, Italy and Spain and spanned both the acute and convalescent phases of COVID-19. The prospective study material was composed of cDNA or gDNA derived from T cells, B-cell-depleted T cells, or PBMCs. Deeply sampled blood TCRbeta repertoires from subjects exposed to, actively infected with, or recovered from COVID-19 were included in the dataset. A freely available public database, intended as a resource for researchers studying the immune response to SARS-CoV-2, is where the repertoires were released. The samples were drawn from two sources: the first 160 participants of the ongoing ImmuneRACE study, and 1,254 subjects contributed by 6 global collaborators. The sample metadata nearly always contained a de-identified subject ID, COVID-19 status, age in years and sex. Where HLA class I and class II types were available, the types were taken from metadata supplied by the sample provider, not from assay-based typing. What the authors observed across the whole study: How much clinical and demographic metadata was included differed by source and by participant, and the metadata was provided uncurated.

Worth noting for this clone: Its cognate antigen has yet to be identified. No quality values exist for individual bases; no much larger clone is one base distant.

TCRbeta CDR3 regions were amplified from genomic DNA using the immunoSEQ Assay, a bias-controlled multiplex PCR. The published analysis was carried out like this. Nucleated cell counts per sample were estimated from amplification of reference gene primers within the assay. To quantify the absolute abundance of each unique TCRbeta CDR3 rearrangement, sequence reads were collapsed and filtered. For each sample, productive Simpson clonality was calculated as the square root of Simpson's diversity index over productive rearrangements. TCRdb took over this immuneACCESS table, retaining in-frame rearrangements with V and J assigned. Such tables are incomplete; in checked studies, under half of the missing clones stem from an unresolved V gene, and the remainder is unexplained. V, J and clone size are those of that table, while D and trimming were read from the DNA. This sample holds roughly 200,000 clones; less than 85% were observed only once. The top ten constitute 18% of the sample.

Enrolling through a virtual design, the prospective study's participants ranged in age from roughly 18 to 95 years and lived across some 23 United States geographic areas. In the prospective study, participants were assigned to cohorts based on the clinical history participants reported in a screening survey and a study questionnaire. ImmuneRACE Cohort 3 recovered participants were defined by two consecutive negative NP/OP PCR tests, healthcare professional clearance, or symptom resolution. In the prospective study, mobile phlebotomists collected whole blood, serum and a nasopharyngeal or oropharyngeal swab from each participant. Participants in the prospective study had the option to provide additional blood draws and questionnaires over a roughly two-month period. Prospective study blood samples were shipped either frozen or at room temperature before DNA extraction. The CDR3, cysteine through phenylalanine, is 13 amino acids long. Left in the record is the CDR3 DNA by itself, 39 bases read in frame from the first base. Via the germline V gene, CDR1 is SNHLY and CDR2 FYNNEI. V and J lose 6 bases and 5 bases, and a span of 13 bases separates them.

This clonotype was obtained from a man aged 35 to 55 who had recovered from COVID-19. Rearrangement joined TRBV2 to TRBJ2-5; a tentative D call is TRBD2 (6 bases match). Source material: PBMCs or T cells enriched from blood (not recorded which). For the CDR3, the sequence is CASRAAGSETQYF. DNA sequence: TGTGCCAGCAGGGCCGCGGGGTCCGAGACCCAGTACTTC.